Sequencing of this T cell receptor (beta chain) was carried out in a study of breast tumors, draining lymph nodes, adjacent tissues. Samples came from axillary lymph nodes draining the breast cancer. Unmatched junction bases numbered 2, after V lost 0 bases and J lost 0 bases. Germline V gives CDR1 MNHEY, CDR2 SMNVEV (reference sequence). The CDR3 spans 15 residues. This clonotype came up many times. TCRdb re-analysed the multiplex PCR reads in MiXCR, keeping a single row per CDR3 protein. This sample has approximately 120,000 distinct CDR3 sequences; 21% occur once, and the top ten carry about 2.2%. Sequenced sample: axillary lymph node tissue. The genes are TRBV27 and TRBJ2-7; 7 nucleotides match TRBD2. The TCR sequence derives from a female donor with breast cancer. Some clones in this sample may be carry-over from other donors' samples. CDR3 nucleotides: TGTGCCAGCAGTTTATCGGCTAGCGGCTCCTACGAGCAGTACTTC. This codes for CASSLSASGSYEQYF.